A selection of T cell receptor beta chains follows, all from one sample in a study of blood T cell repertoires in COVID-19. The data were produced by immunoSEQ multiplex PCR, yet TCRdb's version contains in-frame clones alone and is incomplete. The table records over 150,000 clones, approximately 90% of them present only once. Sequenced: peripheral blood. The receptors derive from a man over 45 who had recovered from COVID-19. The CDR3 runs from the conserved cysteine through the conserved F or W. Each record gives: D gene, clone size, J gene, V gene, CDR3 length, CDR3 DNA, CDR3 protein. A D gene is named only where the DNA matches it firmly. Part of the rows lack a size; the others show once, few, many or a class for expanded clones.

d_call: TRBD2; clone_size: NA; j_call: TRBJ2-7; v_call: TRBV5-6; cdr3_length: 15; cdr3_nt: TGTGCCAGCAGCTTGAGACGTAGCGGGCCCTACGAGCAGTACTTC; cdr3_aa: CASSLRRSGPYEQYF
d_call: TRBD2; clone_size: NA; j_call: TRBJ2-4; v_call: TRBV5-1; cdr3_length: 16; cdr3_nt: TGCGCCAGCAGCCTTGCAAGCGGGGGGCCCAAAAACATTCAGTACTTC; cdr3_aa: CASSLASGGPKNIQYF
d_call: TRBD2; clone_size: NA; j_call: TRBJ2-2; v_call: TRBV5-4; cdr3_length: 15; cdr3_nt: TGTGCCAGCAGCCTACCTAGCGGGGGGGCGGGGGAGCTGTTTTTT; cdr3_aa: CASSLPSGGAGELFF
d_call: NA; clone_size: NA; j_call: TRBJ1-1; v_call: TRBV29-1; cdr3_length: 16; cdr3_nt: TGCAGCTGCGCCCCAGCAGGGATTTTGGTGAACACTGAAGCTTTCTTT; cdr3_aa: CSCAPAGILVNTEAFF
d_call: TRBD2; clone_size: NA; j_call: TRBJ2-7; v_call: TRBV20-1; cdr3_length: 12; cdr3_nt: TGCAGTGCTAGTCGGGGGGGATACGAGCAGTACTTC; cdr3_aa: CSASRGGYEQYF
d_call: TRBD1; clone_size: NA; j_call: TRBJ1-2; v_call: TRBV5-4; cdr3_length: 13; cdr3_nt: TGTGCCAGCAGCGTGGACAGGGGGGACGGCTACACCTTC; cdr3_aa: CASSVDRGDGYTF
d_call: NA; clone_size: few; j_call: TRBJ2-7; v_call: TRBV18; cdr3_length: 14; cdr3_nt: TGTGCCAGCTCACCTCCGGACAGCACCTACGAGCAGTACTTC; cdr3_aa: CASSPPDSTYEQYF
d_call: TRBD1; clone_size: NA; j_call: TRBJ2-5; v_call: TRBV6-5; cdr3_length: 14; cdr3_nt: TGTGCCAGCAGTTACGGGACAGCTCAAGAGACCCAGTACTTC; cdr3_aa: CASSYGTAQETQYF
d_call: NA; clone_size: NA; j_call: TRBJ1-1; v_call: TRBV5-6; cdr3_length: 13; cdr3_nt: TGTGCCAGCAGCTTCGGGGGTGACACTGAAGCTTTCTTT; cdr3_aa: CASSFGGDTEAFF
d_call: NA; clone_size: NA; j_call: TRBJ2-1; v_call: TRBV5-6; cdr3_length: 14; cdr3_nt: TGTGCCAGCAGCTTGTTTAGGACATACAATGAGCAGTTCTTC; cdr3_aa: CASSLFRTYNEQFF
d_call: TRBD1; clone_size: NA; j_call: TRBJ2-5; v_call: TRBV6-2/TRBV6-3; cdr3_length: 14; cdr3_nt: TGTGCCAGCAGTTCCCGGGACAGGGTGGAGACCCAGTACTTC; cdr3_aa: CASSSRDRVETQYF
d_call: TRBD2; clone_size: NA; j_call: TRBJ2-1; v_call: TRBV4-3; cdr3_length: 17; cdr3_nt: TGCGCCAGCAGCCAAGATGGGCGGGGGGGGAATTACAATGAGCAGTTCTTC; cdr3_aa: CASSQDGRGGNYNEQFF
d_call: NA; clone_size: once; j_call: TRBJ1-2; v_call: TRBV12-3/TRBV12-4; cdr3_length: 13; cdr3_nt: TGTGCCAGCAGTTCGGCGGGGAACTATGGCTACACCTTC; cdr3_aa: CASSSAGNYGYTF
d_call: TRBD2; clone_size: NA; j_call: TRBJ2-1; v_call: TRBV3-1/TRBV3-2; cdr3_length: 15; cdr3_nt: TGTGCCAGCAGCCCCAAGACTAGCGCTCTCAATGAGCAGTTCTTC; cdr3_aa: CASSPKTSALNEQFF
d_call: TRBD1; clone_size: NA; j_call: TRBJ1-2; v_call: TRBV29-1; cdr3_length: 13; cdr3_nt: TGCAGCGCGGCAGCCACAGGGGGCAGGGGCTACACCTTC; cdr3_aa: CSAAATGGRGYTF
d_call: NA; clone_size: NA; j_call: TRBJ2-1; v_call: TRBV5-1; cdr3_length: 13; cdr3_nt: TGCGCCAGCAGCCGGGACAATTACAATGAGCAGTTCTTC; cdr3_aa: CASSRDNYNEQFF
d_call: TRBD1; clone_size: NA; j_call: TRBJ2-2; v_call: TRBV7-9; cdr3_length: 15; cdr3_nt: TGTGCCAGCAGCTTTGCTGGGACAGGGTCCGGGGAGCTGTTTTTT; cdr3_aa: CASSFAGTGSGELFF
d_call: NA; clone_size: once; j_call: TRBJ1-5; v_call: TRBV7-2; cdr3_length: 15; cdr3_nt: TGTGCCAGCAGCTTAGACGGGGGGGGCAATCAGCCCCAGCATTTT; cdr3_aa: CASSLDGGGNQPQHF
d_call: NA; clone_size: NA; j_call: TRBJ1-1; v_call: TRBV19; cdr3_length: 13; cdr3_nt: TGTGCCAGCAGGACAGTGGACGACGTGTATGCTTTCTTT; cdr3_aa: CASRTVDDVYAFF
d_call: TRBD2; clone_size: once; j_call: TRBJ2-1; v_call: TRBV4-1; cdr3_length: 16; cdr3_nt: TGCGCCAGCAGCCATATAGGGACTAAAACCTACAATGAGCAGTTCTTC; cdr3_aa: CASSHIGTKTYNEQFF
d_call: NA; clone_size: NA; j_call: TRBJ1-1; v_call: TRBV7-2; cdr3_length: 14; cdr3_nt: TGTGCCAGCAGCTTCCTGGGCTCCTTCACTGAAGCTTTCTTT; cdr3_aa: CASSFLGSFTEAFF
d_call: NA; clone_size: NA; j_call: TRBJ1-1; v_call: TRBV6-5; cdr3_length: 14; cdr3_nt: TGTGCCAGCAGTTACCTCCGGGGGGCCACTGAAGCTTTCTTT; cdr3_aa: CASSYLRGATEAFF
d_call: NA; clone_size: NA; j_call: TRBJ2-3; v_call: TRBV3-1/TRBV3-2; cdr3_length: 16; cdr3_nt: TGTGCCAGCAGCCAACGGGGTGGCAGCCGCACAGATACGCAGTATTTT; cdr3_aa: CASSQRGGSRTDTQYF
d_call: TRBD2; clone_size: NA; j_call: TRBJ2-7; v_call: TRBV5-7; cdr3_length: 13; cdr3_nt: TGTGCCAGCAGCTTGGGGGGGGGTCACGAGCAGTACTTC; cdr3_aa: CASSLGGGHEQYF
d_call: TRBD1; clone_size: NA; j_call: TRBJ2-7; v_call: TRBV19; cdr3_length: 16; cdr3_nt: TGTGCCAGTAGTGCGGACAGGGGACCAATCTCCTACGAGCAGTACTTC; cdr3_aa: CASSADRGPISYEQYF
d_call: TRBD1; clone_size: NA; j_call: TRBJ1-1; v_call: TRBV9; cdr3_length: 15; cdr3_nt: TGTGCCAGCAGCCGACTACAGGGGTTGAACACTGAAGCTTTCTTT; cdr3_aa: CASSRLQGLNTEAFF
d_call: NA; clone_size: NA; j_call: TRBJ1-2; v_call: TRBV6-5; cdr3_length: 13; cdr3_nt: TGTGCCAGCAGTTACAACAGGGCGTCTTTTGTCACCTTC; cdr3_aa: CASSYNRASFVTF